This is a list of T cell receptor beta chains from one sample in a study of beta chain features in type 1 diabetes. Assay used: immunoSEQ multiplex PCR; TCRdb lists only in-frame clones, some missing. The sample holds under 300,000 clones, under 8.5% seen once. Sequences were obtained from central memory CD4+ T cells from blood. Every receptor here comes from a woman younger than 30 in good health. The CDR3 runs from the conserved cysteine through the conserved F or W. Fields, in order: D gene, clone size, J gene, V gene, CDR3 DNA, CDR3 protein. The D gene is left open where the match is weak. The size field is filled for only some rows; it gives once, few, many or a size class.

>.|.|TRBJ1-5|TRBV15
TGTGCCACCAGACTAGGTGGTACTTCTCAGCCCCAGCATTTT
CATRLGGTSQPQHF
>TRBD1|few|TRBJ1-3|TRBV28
TGTGCCAGCAGTTTTCAACAGGGGGCTGGAAACACCATATATTTT
CASSFQQGAGNTIYF
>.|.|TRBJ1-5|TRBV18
TGTGCCAGCTCCTATGCCGGGCGGAATCAGCCCCAGCATTTT
CASSYAGRNQPQHF
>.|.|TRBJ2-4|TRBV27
TGTGCCAGCAGGGCGACGGTCCACCCCAAAAACATTCAGTACTTC
CASRATVHPKNIQYF
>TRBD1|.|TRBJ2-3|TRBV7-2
TGTGCCAGCAGCTCCGGGACAGCTGATACGCAGTATTTT
CASSSGTADTQYF
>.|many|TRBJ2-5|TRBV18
TGTGCCAGCTCACTGGGGACGGTGGCTAAAGGGGCCCAGTACTTC
CASSLGTVAKGAQYF
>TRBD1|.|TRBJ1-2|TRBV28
TGTGCCAGCGTTGGAGGGACAGGGGACGGCTACACCTTC
CASVGGTGDGYTF
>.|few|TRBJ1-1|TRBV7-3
TGTGCCAGCAGCTTGACCAGTACGAACACTGAAGCTTTCTTT
CASSLTSTNTEAFF
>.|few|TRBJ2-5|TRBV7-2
TGTGCCAGCAGCTTGCAAGTGGCCCAGTACTTC
CASSLQVAQYF
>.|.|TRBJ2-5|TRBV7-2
TGTGCCAGCAGCTTCGGCGGGGCCCAAGAGACCCAGTACTTC
CASSFGGAQETQYF
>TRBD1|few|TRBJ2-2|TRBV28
TGTGCCAGCAGTACCCAGGGGGCTAGGACCGGGGAGCTGTTTTTT
CASSTQGARTGELFF
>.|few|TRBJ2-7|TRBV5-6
TGTGCCAGCAGCTTGGGGCGCAAAGGCGAGCAGTACTTC
CASSLGRKGEQYF
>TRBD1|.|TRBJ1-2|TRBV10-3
TGTGCCATCAGTGCTCTTCAATCTGGACAGGGATCTGGCTACACCTTC
CAISALQSGQGSGYTF
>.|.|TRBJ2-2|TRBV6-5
TGTGCCACCAGCCGCGGGACAGTGAACACCGGGGAGCTGTTTTTT
CATSRGTVNTGELFF
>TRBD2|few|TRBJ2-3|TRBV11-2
TGTGCCAGCAGCTTAAAATCGGCGGGAGTGTCCACAGATACGCAGTATTTT
CASSLKSAGVSTDTQYF
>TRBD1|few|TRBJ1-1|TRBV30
TGTGCCTGGACAGGGGGCGACTTAGGGTGGACTGAAGCTTTCTTT
CAWTGGDLGWTEAFF
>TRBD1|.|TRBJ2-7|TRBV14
TGTGCCAGCAGCTTAGGGGGCGGCTCCTACGAGCAGTACTTC
CASSLGGGSYEQYF
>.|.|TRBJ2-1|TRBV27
TGTGCCAGCAGTCCCCCCAGGAGAGCCCGCCCCCCCGGTGAGCAGTTCTTC
CASSPPRRARPPGEQFF
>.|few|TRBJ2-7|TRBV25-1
TGTGCCAGCAGTGATGAACTGCAGGGTGGTTCCTACGAGCAGTACTTC
CASSDELQGGSYEQYF
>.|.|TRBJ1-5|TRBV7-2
TGTGCCAGCAGCTTAGGGTATGGGCAGCCCCAGCATTTT
CASSLGYGQPQHF
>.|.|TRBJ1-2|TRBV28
TGTGCCAGCACCCAGCGGCGGCCCATATGGGGCTACACCTTC
CASTQRRPIWGYTF
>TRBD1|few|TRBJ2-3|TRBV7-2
TGTGCCAGCAGCTTGACAGGGAGAACTAGCACAGATACGCAGTATTTT
CASSLTGRTSTDTQYF
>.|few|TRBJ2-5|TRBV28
TGTGCCAGTGGGAGCCAAGAGACCCAGTACTTC
CASGSQETQYF
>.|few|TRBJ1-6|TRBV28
TGTGCCAGCACTCCTACGAAGGGGGGGAATTCACCCCTCCACTTT
CASTPTKGGNSPLHF
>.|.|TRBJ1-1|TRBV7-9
TGTGCCAGCAGCTTAGTCGGGGAGGAAGCTTTCTTT
CASSLVGEEAFF
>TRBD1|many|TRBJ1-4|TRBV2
TGTGCCAGCAGGGAGACAGGGAATGAAAAACTGTTTTTT
CASRETGNEKLFF
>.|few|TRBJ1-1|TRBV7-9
TGTGCCAGCAGCTTAGAGGGTGGCACTGAAGCTTTCTTT
CASSLEGGTEAFF
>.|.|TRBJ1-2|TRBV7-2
TGTGCCAGCAGCTTTTCGGGATGGGATGGCTACACCTTC
CASSFSGWDGYTF
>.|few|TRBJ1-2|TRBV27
TGTGCCAGCAGTTCCAACCCAGGGGCTAACTATGGCTACACCTTC
CASSSNPGANYGYTF
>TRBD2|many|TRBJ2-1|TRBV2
TGTGCCAGCAGGGTTACTAGCGGGAACTACAATGAGCAGTTCTTC
CASRVTSGNYNEQFF
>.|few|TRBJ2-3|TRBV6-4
TGTGCCAGCAGTGCCCGTTTCGGTAGCACAGATACGCAGTATTTT
CASSARFGSTDTQYF
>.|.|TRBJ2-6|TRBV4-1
TGCGCCAGCAGCCAAGTTTCGCACTCTGGGGCCAACGTCCTGACTTTC
CASSQVSHSGANVLTF
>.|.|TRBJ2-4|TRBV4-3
TGCGCCAGCAGCCCCGCGTGGGGGTTCCCCGGGAACATTCAGTACTTC
CASSPAWGFPGNIQYF
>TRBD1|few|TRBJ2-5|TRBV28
TGTGCCATCGCCACCGGGACAGGAGAGACCCAGTACTTC
CAIATGTGETQYF
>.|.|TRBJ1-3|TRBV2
TGTGCCAGCAGTGAGGGGGGCCCCTTCTCTGGAAACACCATATATTTT
CASSEGGPFSGNTIYF
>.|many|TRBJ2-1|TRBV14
TGTGCCAGCAGCCAAGCGGTCTTGGGCGAGCAGTTCTTC
CASSQAVLGEQFF
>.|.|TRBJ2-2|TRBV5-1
TGCGCCAGCAGCATAGGGGCTACCTCTAACACCGGGGAGCTGTTTTTT
CASSIGATSNTGELFF
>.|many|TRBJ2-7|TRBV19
TGTGCCAGTAGTATCCGGGACAACTCCTACGAGCAGTACTTC
CASSIRDNSYEQYF
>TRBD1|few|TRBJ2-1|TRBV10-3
TGTGCCATCAGTGATCTCGGACAGGGGCTATCTAATGAGCAGTTCTTC
CAISDLGQGLSNEQFF
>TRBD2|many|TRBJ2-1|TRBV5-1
TGCGCCAGCAGCTTGGAACTAGCGGGAGGGAATGAGCAGTTCTTC
CASSLELAGGNEQFF
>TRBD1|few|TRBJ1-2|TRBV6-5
TGTGCCAGCAGTTATGGGACAGGGAGGGACTATGGCTACACCTTC
CASSYGTGRDYGYTF
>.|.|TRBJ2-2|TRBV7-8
TGTGCCAGCAGCTTAGCGACCCAGGGAGGGGAGCTGTTTTTT
CASSLATQGGELFF
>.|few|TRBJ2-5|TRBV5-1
TGCGCCAGCAGCTTCATAGGGTACCAAGAGACCCAGTACTTC
CASSFIGYQETQYF
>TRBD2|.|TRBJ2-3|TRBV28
TGTGCCAGCACCTACCCAGGGACTAGCGCTGATACGCAGTATTTT
CASTYPGTSADTQYF
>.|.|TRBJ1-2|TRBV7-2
TGTGCCAGCAGCCAAGCGAATTCGGACTATGGCTACACCTTC
CASSQANSDYGYTF
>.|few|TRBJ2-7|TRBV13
TGTGCCAGCCCTTTTCACCCCCTGAGACGGGAGCAGTACTTC
CASPFHPLRREQYF
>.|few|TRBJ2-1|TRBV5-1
TGCGCCAGCAGCTTGGACGTTACCCCGGCCTACAATGAGCAGTTCTTC
CASSLDVTPAYNEQFF
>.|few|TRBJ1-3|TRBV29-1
TGCAGCGTTGGACAGACCTCTGGAAACACCATATATTTT
CSVGQTSGNTIYF
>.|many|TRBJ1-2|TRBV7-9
TGTGCCAGCACCGCCAGGGTTGATGGCTACACCTTC
CASTARVDGYTF
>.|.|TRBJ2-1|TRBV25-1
TGTGCCAGCGAGACCAGCAGCGGCCCGGGCAATGAGCAGTTCTTC
CASETSSGPGNEQFF
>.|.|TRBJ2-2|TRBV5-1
TGCGCCAGCAGCTACAGTAGTGTTGCGGCGAACACCGGGGAGCTGTTTTTT
CASSYSSVAANTGELFF
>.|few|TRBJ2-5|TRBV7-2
TGTGCCAGCAGCCCCGCCGAAGAGACCCAGTACTTC
CASSPAEETQYF
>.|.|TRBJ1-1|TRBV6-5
TGTGCCATCAGCTTAAGGAGGAACACTGAAGCTTTCTTT
CAISLRRNTEAFF
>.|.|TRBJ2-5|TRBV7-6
TGTGCCAGCAGCTCGATTAAAGAGACCCAGTACTTC
CASSSIKETQYF
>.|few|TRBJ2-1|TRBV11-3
TGTGCCAGCAGCTGGGGGGTCGACAGGAATGAGCAGTTCTTC
CASSWGVDRNEQFF
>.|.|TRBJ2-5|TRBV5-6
TGTGCCAGCAGCAAAGAGACCCAGTACTTC
CASSKETQYF
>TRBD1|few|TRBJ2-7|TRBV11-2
TGTGCCAGCAGCCCCCGGGACAGGGGGTGGGAGCAGTACTTC
CASSPRDRGWEQYF